The clone carrying this TCR beta chain came up a few times. Its cognate antigen is unknown. The method was immunoSEQ multiplex PCR; TCRdb's version includes in-frame clones alone and lacks a portion of them. The sample yields some 49,000 clones, more than 60% seen once. Deletions cut 1 base from V and 4 bases from J, with 5 bases between. Germline V CDR1 and CDR2: GTSNPN, SVGIG (reference sequence). The CDR3 covers 13 residues. The sample comes from a study of T cell responses to AZD1222 COVID-19 vaccine. Whole-study results and caveats: White British ancestry dominated among donors, who included more females, and clonal diversity was possibly underestimated. Nearly half of the spike-specific TCRs reportedly recognize variant regions that carry no mutations.

The genes are TRBV30 and TRBJ1-6; D not resolved. The sample was peripheral blood, taken on day 0 of AZD1222 vaccination. The sequence came from an adult in good health. The CDR3: CAWSAQYNSPLHF. The CDR3 coding sequence is TGTGCCTGGAGTGCTCAGTATAATTCACCCCTCCACTTT.